Below, 20 T cell receptor beta chains from the same sample are listed, as sequenced in a study of untreated major depressive disorder (dated by TCRdb to 2016 to 2018). Receptor amplification or capture employed the immunoSEQ multiplex PCR assay. TCRdb's version of the immuneACCESS table is confined to in-frame rearrangements and falls short of the full clone set. An unresolved V gene accounts for under half of the shortfall where checked; the remainder is of unknown origin. In this sample the table shows almost 20,000 clones, 85% of which occur a single time. Just over 0.8% of the sample goes to the ten largest clones. Sample: CD4+ T cells from PBMCs. The origin of the receptors is a young woman in good health.

This sequence joins TRBV6-5 and TRBJ2-1; 13 bases are a match to TRBD2. The CDR3 contains 14 residues. With V trimmed by 6 bases and J by 4 bases, 0 bases remained unmatched. The germline V gene has CDR1 MNHEY and CDR2 SVGAGI. The CDR3 DNA reads as TGTGCCAGCAGACTAGCGGGAGGGTACAATGAGCAGTTCTTC. It translates to CASRLAGGYNEQFF.

V and J are TRBV7-2 and TRBJ2-3; the D call may be TRBD1 or TRBD2 (5 bases each). Trimming cost V 3 bases and J 1 base, with 17 bases left between them. This CDR3 has 17 amino acids. Germline values: CDR1 SGHTA, CDR2 FQGNSA. CDR3 in DNA: TGTGCCAGCAGCTTCCACCCGAGGGGATTTGGCACAGATACGCAGTATTTT. As protein: CASSFHPRGFGTDTQYF.

The chain uses TRBV7-9 and TRBJ1-1, with D uncertain. This CDR3 spans 12 amino acids. V lost 1 base, J lost 11 bases, and 11 bases lay in between. Per the germline V gene, CDR1 is SEHNR and CDR2 is FQNEAQ (reference sequence). CDR3 amino acids: CASSLEWDGAFF. CDR3 DNA sequence: TGTGCCAGCAGCTTAGAGTGGGATGGCGCTTTCTTT.

The rearrangement uses TRBV18 and TRBJ2-2; possible D gene TRBD2, 5 bases. V gave up 3 bases and J gave up 4 bases, with 6 bases separating them. CDR1 and CDR2 (germline): KGHSH, LQKENI. The CDR3 loop spans 13 amino acids. The CDR3, as DNA: TGTGCCAGCTCACCGGAGGTCACCGGGGAGCTGTTTTTT. This codes for CASSPEVTGELFF.

The V and J genes are TRBV7-2 and TRBJ1-5; D not certain. Deletions cut 3 bases from V and 3 bases from J, with 12 bases between. CDR1 is SGHTA and CDR2 is FQGNSA in the germline V gene. This CDR3 spans 15 amino acids. The CDR3 is CASSLSSGNNQPQHF. The CDR3 DNA sequence: TGTGCCAGCAGCTTGTCCTCGGGAAACAATCAGCCCCAGCATTTT.

The chain employs TRBV4-2 and TRBJ1-2; D uncertain. Trimming removed 0 bases at V and 8 bases at J, with 13 bases between. The CDR3 runs 14 residues. In germline, CDR1 is LGHNA, CDR2 YNFKEQ. The DNA for the CDR3 is TGTGCCAGCAGCCAAGAAACGGTGGTGGAAGGCTACACCTTC. This sequence encodes CASSQETVVEGYTF.

This chain joins TRBV7-2 and TRBJ2-7; D call uncertain. This CDR3 is built from 14 residues. Trimming removed 0 bases from V and 0 bases from J, with 6 bases in between. The germline gives CDR1 SGHTA, CDR2 FQGNSA. The CDR3 DNA follows: TGTGCCAGCAGCTTAGCCGGAAGCTCCTACGAGCAGTACTTC. Translating it yields CASSLAGSSYEQYF.

This clone was seen a single time. The V gene is TRBV30, the J gene TRBJ2-7; possible D gene TRBD1, 5 bases. CDR3 size: 12 residues. CDR1 is GTSNPN, CDR2 SVGIG, per germline (reference sequence). The ends were cut back, 4 bases at V and 2 bases at J, with 9 bases in the middle. CDR3 loop: CAWTQGTYEQYF. CDR3 DNA sequence: TGTGCCTGGACTCAGGGAACCTACGAGCAGTACTTC.

CDR3 in DNA: TGTGCCAGCAGCCAAGACCACTCGGGGGGTGGCACAGATACGCAGTATTTT. Residues: CASSQDHSGGGTDTQYF. The V and J genes are TRBV4-2 and TRBJ2-3, with TRBD2 identical over 7 bases. CDR3 length: 17 residues. Germline V gene lookup returns CDR1 LGHNA and CDR2 YNFKEQ. Trimming cost V 0 bases and J 1 base; bases outside gene matches: 7.

The chain recombines TRBV28 with TRBJ2-7; no firm D call. CDR1 is MDHEN, CDR2 SYDVKM, per germline. This CDR3 is 12 amino acids long. The V gene lost 7 bases and the J gene lost 3 bases, with 10 bases spanning the gap. CDR3 residues: CASISRSYEQYF. CDR3 nucleotide sequence: TGTGCCAGCATAAGTCGGAGCTACGAGCAGTACTTC. Full variable domain (missing parts from reference TRBV28 and TRBJ2-7): DVKVTQSSRYLVKRTGEKVFLECVQDMDHENMFWYRQDPGLGLRLIYFSYDVKMKEKGDIPEGYSVSREKKERFSLILESASTNQTSMYLCASISRSYEQYFGPGTRLTVT.

J is TRBJ1-2 and V is TRBV5-5, with D uncertain. Trimming pared 2 bases from V and 1 base from J, leaving 3 bases between. CDR3 length: 12 amino acids. CDR1 and CDR2 from the germline V gene are SGHKS and YYEKEE (reference sequence). As DNA, the CDR3 is TGTGCCAGCAGCTTCGATAACTATGGCTACACCTTC. Translated, it gives CASSFDNYGYTF.

The CDR3 reads CASSTGTGGVYEQFF. The CDR3, as DNA: TGTGCCAGCAGCACCGGGACAGGGGGCGTCTATGAGCAGTTCTTC. This chain joins TRBV9 and TRBJ2-1; 12 positions match TRBD1. The CDR3 sequence is 15 residues long. Trimming took 4 bases from V and 8 from J; bases not matched to a gene: 7. Germline V gives CDR1 SGDLS, CDR2 YYNGEE.

This chain joins TRBV11-2 and TRBJ2-3; no clear D gene. From germline, CDR1 is SGHAT and CDR2 FQNNGV. This CDR3 contains 14 residues. The ends were cut back, 4 bases at V and 0 bases at J, with 8 bases in the middle. CDR3 in amino acids: CASSSLISTDTQYF. Written as DNA, the CDR3 is TGTGCCAGCAGCTCTTTAATTAGCACAGATACGCAGTATTTT.

The CDR3 region has the DNA TGTGCCAGCAGCCCACGACTTAGAGTAGCGGGAGTCTACAATGAGCAGTTCTTC. Translated, it gives CASSPRLRVAGVYNEQFF. V usage is TRBV7-9 and J usage is TRBJ2-1, with 9 bases aligning to TRBD2. With V trimmed by 5 bases and J by 3 bases, 14 bases remained unmatched. In germline, CDR1 is SEHNR, CDR2 FQNEAQ (reference sequence). The CDR3 contains 18 residues. Together with reference TRBV7-9 and TRBJ2-1, the CDR3 gives the full variable domain: DTGVSQNPRHKITKRGQNVTFRCDPISEHNRLYWYRQTLGQGPEFLTYFQNEAQLEKSRLLSDRFSAERPKGSFSTLEIQRTEQGDSAMYLCASSPRLRVAGVYNEQFFGPGTRLTVL.

The chain couples TRBV5-6 to TRBJ1-3; TRBD1 aligns across 7 bases. The length of the CDR3 is 15 residues. V shed 8 bases and J 0 bases; nucleotides not matched to a gene: 8. CDR1 and CDR2 from the germline V gene are SGHDT and YYEEEE. As DNA, the CDR3 is TGTGCCAGTAAAGAACAGGGGACCTCTGGAAACACCATATATTTT. This translates into CASKEQGTSGNTIYF.

The chain recombines TRBV5-1 with TRBJ2-2, with D possibly being TRBD2 (6 bases). Per germline, CDR1 SGHRS and CDR2 YFSETQ. V lost 4 bases and J 8 bases, leaving 21 bases between the germline ends. The CDR3 runs to 16 residues. The DNA for the CDR3 is TGCGCCAGCAGCCTAGAGCGGGCCTTCCTGGGAGGGGAGCTGTTTTTT. Translated, it gives CASSLERAFLGGELFF. The whole variable domain, filled in from reference TRBV5-1 and TRBJ2-2, reads KAGVTQTPRYLIKTRGQQVTLSCSPISGHRSVSWYQQTPGQGLQFLFEYFSETQRNKGNFPGRFSGRQFSNSRSEMNVSTLELGDSALYLCASSLERAFLGGELFFGEGSRLTVL.

This chain links TRBV6-1 with TRBJ1-2, with 10 bases identical to TRBD1. This CDR3 contains 13 residues. Germline V gene data show CDR1 as MNHNS and CDR2 as SASEGT. The ends lost 6 bases at V and 8 bases at J; junction bases unmatched: 6. The CDR3: CASRGTGAEGYTF. The CDR3, as DNA: TGTGCCAGCAGAGGGACAGGGGCGGAAGGCTACACCTTC.

The V gene is TRBV27, the J gene TRBJ2-2; TRBD2 matches 10 bases. Germline lookup yields CDR1 MNHEY and CDR2 SMNVEV (reference sequence). With V trimmed by 5 bases and J by 2 bases, 8 bases remained unmatched. This CDR3 spans 17 amino acids. For the CDR3, the DNA is TGTGCCAGCAGTCGAATAGCGGGAGGTCTAAACACCGGGGAGCTGTTTTTT. This encodes CASSRIAGGLNTGELFF.

The V and J genes are TRBV7-2 and TRBJ1-1; a possible D gene is TRBD1 (5 bases). Per germline, CDR1 SGHTA and CDR2 FQGNSA. V was shortened by 2 bases and J by 4 bases, with 14 bases between the two germline ends. The length of the CDR3 is 15 residues. CDR3 loop: CASSLNGPGSTEAFF. For the CDR3, the DNA is TGTGCCAGCAGCTTAAACGGGCCAGGGTCCACTGAAGCTTTCTTT.

The CDR3 is CASSEGEPTDTQYF. The CDR3 DNA reads TGTGCCAGCAGTGAGGGAGAACCCACAGATACGCAGTATTTT. The V call is TRBV6-4, the J call TRBJ2-3; TRBD2 might be the D (5 bases). This CDR3 region has 14 residues. V was trimmed by 3 bases and J by 2 bases, leaving 9 bases between them. The germline CDR1 and CDR2 sequences are MRHNA and SNTAGT.